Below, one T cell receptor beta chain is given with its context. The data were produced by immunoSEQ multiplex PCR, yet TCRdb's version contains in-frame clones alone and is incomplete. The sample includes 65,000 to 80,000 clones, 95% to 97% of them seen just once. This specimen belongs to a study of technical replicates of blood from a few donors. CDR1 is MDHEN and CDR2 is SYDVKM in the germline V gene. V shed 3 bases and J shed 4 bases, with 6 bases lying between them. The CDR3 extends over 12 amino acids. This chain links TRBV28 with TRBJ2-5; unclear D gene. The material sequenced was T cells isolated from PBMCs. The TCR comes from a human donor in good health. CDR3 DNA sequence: TGTGCCAGCAGTTTTGGCGGAGAGACCCAGTACTTC. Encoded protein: CASSFGGETQYF.